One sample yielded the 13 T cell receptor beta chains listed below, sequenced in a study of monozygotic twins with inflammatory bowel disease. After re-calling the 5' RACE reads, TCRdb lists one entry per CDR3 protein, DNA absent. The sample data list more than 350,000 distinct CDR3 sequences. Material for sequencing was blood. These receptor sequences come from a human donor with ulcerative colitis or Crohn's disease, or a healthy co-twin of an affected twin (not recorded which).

Here the CDR3 reads CSARTGTGGTNEKLFF. The J gene is TRBJ1-4, the V gene TRBV20-1; TCRdb's assignment of TRBD1 cannot be checked, as there is no DNA. Germline CDR1 is DFQATT and CDR2 is SNEGSKA (reference sequence). The CDR3 runs to 16 residues.

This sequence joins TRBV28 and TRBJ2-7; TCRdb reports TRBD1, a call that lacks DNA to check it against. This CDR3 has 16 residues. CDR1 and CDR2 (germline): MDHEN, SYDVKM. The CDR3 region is CASSLLQGGALYEQYF.

This chain's CDR3 is CASSATTSFQFF. The V and J genes are TRBV5-1 and TRBJ2-1; the TRBD2 assignment by TCRdb is unverifiable without DNA. This CDR3 is 12 amino acids long. Germline CDR1 SGHRS, CDR2 YFSETQ. Full variable domain (rest looked up from reference TRBV5-1 and TRBJ2-1): KAGVTQTPRYLIKTRGQQVTLSCSPISGHRSVSWYQQTPGQGLQFLFEYFSETQRNKGNFPGRFSGRQFSNSRSEMNVSTLELGDSALYLCASSATTSFQFFGPGTRLTVL.

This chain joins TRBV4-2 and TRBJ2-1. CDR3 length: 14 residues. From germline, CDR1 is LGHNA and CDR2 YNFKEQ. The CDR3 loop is CASSQVGRYNEQFF.

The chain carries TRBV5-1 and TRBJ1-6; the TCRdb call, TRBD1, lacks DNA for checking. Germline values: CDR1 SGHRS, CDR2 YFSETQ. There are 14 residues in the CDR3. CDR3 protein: CASSLEGGVSPLHF.

This chain's CDR3 is CATSDSGQGHGYTF. This chain links TRBV24-1 with TRBJ1-2; the D call from TCRdb, TRBD1, cannot be confirmed without DNA. The CDR3 spans 14 residues. Germline-derived CDR1 and CDR2 are KGHDR and SFDVKD.

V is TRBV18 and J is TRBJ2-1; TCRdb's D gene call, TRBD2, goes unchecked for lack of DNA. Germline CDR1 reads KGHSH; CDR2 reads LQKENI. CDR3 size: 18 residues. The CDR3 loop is CASSPPGLAGGAGNEQFF. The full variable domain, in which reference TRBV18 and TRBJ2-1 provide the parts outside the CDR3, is NAGVMQNPRHLVRRRGQEARLRCSPMKGHSHVYWYRQLPEEGLKFMVYLQKENIIDESGMPKERFSAEFPKEGPSILRIQQVVRGDSAAYFCASSPPGLAGGAGNEQFFGPGTRLTVL.

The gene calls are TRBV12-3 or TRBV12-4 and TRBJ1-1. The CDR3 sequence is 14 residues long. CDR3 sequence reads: CASSLMDRSTEAFF.

CDR3 region: CASSKTSGGPYEQYF. The chain has TRBV25-1 and TRBJ2-7; TCRdb picks TRBD2, but there is no DNA to check that call. The CDR3 consists of 15 residues. Germline assignment: CDR1 MGHDK and CDR2 SYGVNS.

The CDR3 sequence is CASSRDGDYEQYF. The genes are TRBV5-1 and TRBJ2-7; no DNA is available, so the TRBD1 call from TCRdb remains unchecked. From germline, CDR1 is SGHRS and CDR2 YFSETQ. The CDR3 runs to 13 residues.

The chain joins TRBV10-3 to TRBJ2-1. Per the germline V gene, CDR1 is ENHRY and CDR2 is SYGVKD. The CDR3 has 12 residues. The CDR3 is CAISSNSGEQFF.

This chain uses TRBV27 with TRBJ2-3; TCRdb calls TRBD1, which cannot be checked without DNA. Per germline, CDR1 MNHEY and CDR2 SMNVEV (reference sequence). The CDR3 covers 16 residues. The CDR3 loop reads CASSRGVTASTDTQYF.

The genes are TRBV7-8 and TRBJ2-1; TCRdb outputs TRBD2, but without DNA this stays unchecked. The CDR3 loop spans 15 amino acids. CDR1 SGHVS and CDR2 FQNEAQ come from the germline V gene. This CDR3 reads CASSRAGSSYNEQFF.